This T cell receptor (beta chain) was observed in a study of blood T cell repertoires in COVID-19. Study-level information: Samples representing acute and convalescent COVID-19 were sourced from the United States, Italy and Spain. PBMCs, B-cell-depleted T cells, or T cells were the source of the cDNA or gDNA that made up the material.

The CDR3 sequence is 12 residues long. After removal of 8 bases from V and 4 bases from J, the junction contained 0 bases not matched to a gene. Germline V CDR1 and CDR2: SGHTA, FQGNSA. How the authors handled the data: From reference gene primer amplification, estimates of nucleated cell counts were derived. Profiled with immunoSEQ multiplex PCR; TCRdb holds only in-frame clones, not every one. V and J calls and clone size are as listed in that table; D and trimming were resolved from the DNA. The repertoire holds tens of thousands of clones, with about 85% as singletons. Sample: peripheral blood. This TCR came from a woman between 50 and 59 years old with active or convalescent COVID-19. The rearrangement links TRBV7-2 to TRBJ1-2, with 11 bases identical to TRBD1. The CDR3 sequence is CASGTGGYGYTF. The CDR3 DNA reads TGTGCCAGCGGGACAGGGGGCTATGGCTACACCTTC.